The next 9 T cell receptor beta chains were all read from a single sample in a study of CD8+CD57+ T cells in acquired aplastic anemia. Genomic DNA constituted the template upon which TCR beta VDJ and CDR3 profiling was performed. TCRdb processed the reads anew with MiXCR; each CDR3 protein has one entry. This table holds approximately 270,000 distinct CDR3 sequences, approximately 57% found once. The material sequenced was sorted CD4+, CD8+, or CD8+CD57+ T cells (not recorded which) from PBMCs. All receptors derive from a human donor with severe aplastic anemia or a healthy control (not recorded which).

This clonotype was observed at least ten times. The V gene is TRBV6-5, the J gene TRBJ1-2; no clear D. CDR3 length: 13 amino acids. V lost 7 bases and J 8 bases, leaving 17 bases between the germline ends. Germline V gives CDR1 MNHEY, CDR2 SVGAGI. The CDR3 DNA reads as TGTGCCAGCACCTACGATGGATCATACGGCTACACCTTC. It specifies CASTYDGSYGYTF.

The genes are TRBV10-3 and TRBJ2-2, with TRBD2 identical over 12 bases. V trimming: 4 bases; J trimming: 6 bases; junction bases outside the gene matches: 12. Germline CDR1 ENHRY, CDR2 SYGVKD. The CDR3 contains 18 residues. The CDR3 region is CAISATGYRLAGAGELFF. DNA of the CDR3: TGTGCCATCAGTGCGACAGGCTACCGACTAGCGGGAGCCGGGGAGCTGTTTTTT.

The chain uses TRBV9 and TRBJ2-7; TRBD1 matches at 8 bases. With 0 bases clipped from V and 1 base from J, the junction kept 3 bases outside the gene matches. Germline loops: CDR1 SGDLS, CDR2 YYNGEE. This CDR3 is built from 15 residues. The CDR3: CASSVGTGNSYEQYF. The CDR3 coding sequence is TGTGCCAGCAGCGTAGGGACAGGGAATTCCTACGAGCAGTACTTC.

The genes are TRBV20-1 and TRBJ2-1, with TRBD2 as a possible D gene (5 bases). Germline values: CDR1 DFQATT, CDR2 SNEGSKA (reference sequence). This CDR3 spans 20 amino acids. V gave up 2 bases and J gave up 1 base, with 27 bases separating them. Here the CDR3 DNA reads TGCAGTGCTAGACCGATACTAGGCAGTAGCTTCGTGTTATCCTACAATGAGCAGTTCTTC. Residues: CSARPILGSSFVLSYNEQFF.

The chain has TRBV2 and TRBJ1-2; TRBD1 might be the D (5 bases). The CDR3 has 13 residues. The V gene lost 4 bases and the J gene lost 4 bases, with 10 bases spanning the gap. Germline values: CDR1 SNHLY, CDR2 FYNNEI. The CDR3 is CASSGGTGYGYTF. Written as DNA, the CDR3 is TGTGCCAGCAGTGGAGGGACGGGCTATGGCTACACCTTC.

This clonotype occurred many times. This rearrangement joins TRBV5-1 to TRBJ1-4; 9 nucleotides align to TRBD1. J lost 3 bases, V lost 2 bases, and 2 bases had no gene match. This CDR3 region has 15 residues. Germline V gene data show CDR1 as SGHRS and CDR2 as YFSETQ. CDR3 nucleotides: TGCGCCAGCAGCTTACAGGGGGCGGCTAATGAAAAACTGTTTTTT. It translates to CASSLQGAANEKLFF.

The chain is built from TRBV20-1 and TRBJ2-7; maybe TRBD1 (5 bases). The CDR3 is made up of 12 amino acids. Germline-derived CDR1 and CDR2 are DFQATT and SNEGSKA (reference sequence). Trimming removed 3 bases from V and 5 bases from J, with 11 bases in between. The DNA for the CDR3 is TGCAGTGCTAGTCAGGGTTACCACGAGCAGTACTTC. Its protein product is CSASQGYHEQYF.

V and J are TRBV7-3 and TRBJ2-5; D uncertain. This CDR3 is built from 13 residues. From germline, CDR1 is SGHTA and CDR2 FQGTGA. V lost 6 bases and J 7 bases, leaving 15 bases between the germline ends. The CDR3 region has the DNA TGTGCCAGCAGGGACCTCGACGTGAGGACCCAGTACTTC. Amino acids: CASRDLDVRTQYF.

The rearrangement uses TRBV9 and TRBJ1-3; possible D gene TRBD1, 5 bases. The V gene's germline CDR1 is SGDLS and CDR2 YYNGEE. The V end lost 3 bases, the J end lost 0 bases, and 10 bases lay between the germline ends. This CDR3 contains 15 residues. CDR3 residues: CASSEGRSSGNTIYF. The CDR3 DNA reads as TGTGCCAGCAGCGAGGGACGGAGCTCTGGAAACACCATATATTTT.